Below, 13 T cell receptor beta chains from the same sample are listed, as sequenced in a study of cytomegalovirus exposure and HLA in healthy donors (dated by TCRdb to the late 2010s). Receptors were amplified or captured by the immunoSEQ multiplex PCR assay. For the multiplex PCR, a mixture combining 60 forward primers for TCR Vbeta segments and 13 reverse primers for TCR Jbeta segments was used. The immuneACCESS repertoire file appears here via TCRdb, limited to in-frame rearrangements. These files lack a portion of the clones; in checked studies, under half of the deficit traces to unresolved V genes, and the cause of the others is not known. The table for this sample lists 100,000 or so clones; 76% of them were counted only once. The ten largest clones take up roughly 8.2% of the sample. What was sequenced was PBMCs. All receptors derive from a man in his forties or fifties in good health and CMV-seropositive.

V is TRBV28 and J is TRBJ2-7, with 12 positions matching TRBD2. CDR3 size: 15 residues. Germline values: CDR1 MDHEN, CDR2 SYDVKM. J was trimmed by 9 bases and V by 2 bases; bases with no gene match: 8. The CDR3 loop reads CASSLDATSGGGQYF. CDR3 DNA sequence: TGTGCCAGCAGTTTAGATGCGACTAGCGGGGGAGGGCAGTACTTC. The whole variable domain, filled in from reference TRBV28 and TRBJ2-7, reads DVKVTQSSRYLVKRTGEKVFLECVQDMDHENMFWYRQDPGLGLRLIYFSYDVKMKEKGDIPEGYSVSREKKERFSLILESASTNQTSMYLCASSLDATSGGGQYFGPGTRLTVT.

The V gene is TRBV28, the J gene TRBJ1-3, with TRBD1 identical over 7 bases. This CDR3 is 15 amino acids long. Per the germline V gene, CDR1 is MDHEN and CDR2 is SYDVKM. The junction had 10 bases not matched to a gene; V was cut back by 7 bases and J by 4 bases. The CDR3 sequence is CASTTRGAGGNTIYF. The CDR3 DNA reads as TGTGCCAGCACCACCAGGGGGGCGGGAGGAAACACCATATATTTT.

This rearrangement joins TRBV5-1 to TRBJ2-4; a possible D gene is TRBD2 (6 bases). V lost 0 bases and J lost 5, with 9 bases in between. The germline V gene encodes CDR1 SGHRS and CDR2 YFSETQ. The CDR3 runs to 14 residues. The CDR3 region is CASSLGPGENIQYF. The CDR3 nucleotides read TGCGCCAGCAGCTTGGGTCCGGGAGAAAACATTCAGTACTTC.

The gene calls are TRBV18 and TRBJ2-5; D call uncertain. The CDR3 totals 13 residues. V was clipped by 3 bases and J by 3 bases, with 8 bases between them. The V gene's germline CDR1 is KGHSH and CDR2 LQKENI. The CDR3 here is CASSPEQKETQYF. The CDR3 DNA reads TGTGCCAGCTCACCCGAACAGAAAGAGACCCAGTACTTC.

The chain is built from TRBV15 and TRBJ1-5; 10 bases align to TRBD1. From germline, CDR1 is LNHNV and CDR2 YYDKDF (reference sequence). The CDR3 sequence is 14 residues long. Trimming at V came to 4 bases and at J to 6 bases, leaving 3 bases not matched to a gene. CDR3 sequence: CATSTGQGGQPQHF. CDR3 in DNA: TGTGCCACCAGCACCGGACAGGGGGGTCAGCCCCAGCATTTT.

The gene calls are TRBV27 and TRBJ2-1; 9 bases line up with TRBD2. The CDR3 runs to 15 residues. V gave up 4 bases and J gave up 4 bases; unmatched junction bases: 5. Germline V gene data show CDR1 as MNHEY and CDR2 as SMNVEV (reference sequence). CDR3 DNA sequence: TGTGCCAGCAGTTACGCGGGAGGGCCTTACAATGAGCAGTTCTTC. Encoded protein: CASSYAGGPYNEQFF.

The chain carries TRBV7-9 and TRBJ2-1; weak D call: TRBD2 (5 bases). This CDR3 region has 14 residues. Trimming left V 2 bases short and J 10 bases short, with 15 bases between. Germline CDR1 is SEHNR and CDR2 is FQNEAQ (reference sequence). The CDR3 DNA reads TGTGCCAGCAGCTTATTTATCGGGGTGGGGGAGCAGTTCTTC. Translating gives CASSLFIGVGEQFF.

V and J are TRBV5-1 and TRBJ2-3, with D possibly matching TRBD1 (5 bases). Germline CDR1 and CDR2: SGHRS and YFSETQ. This CDR3 has 15 residues. V dropped 5 bases and J dropped 5 bases, with 18 bases sitting between them. The CDR3 nucleotides read TGCGCCAGCAGACAGGTCTCGCGAGTAGGAGATACGCAGTATTTT. Translated: CASRQVSRVGDTQYF.

This clone was observed a single time. The CDR3 sequence: CASSYEQNQETQYF. DNA of the CDR3: TGTGCCAGCAGTTACGAACAGAACCAAGAGACCCAGTACTTC. V is TRBV6-5 and J is TRBJ2-5; D gene uncertain. This CDR3 contains 14 residues. Germline V gene sequence: CDR1 MNHEY, CDR2 SVGAGI. Trimming removed 2 bases at V and 0 bases at J, with 7 bases between.

V gene TRBV19 combines with J gene TRBJ1-3; 7 bases match TRBD1. The CDR3 consists of 17 residues. V gave up 4 bases and J gave up 0 bases; unmatched junction bases: 9. CDR1 is LNHDA and CDR2 is SQIVND in the germline V gene (reference sequence). In nucleotides, the CDR3 is TGTGCCAGTAGTACCGTTTCGGGACAGAACTCTGGAAACACCATATATTTT. Protein product: CASSTVSGQNSGNTIYF.

The chain carries TRBV2 and TRBJ1-3; D remains ambiguous. Germline V CDR1 and CDR2: SNHLY, FYNNEI. V lost 4 bases, J lost 0 bases, and 13 bases lay in between. The CDR3 length is 16 residues. CDR3 bases: TGTGCCAGCAGTGGGGCCACCACCCTCTCTGGAAACACCATATATTTT. It codes for CASSGATTLSGNTIYF.

The V call is TRBV6-5, the J call TRBJ1-4; 10 nucleotides agree with TRBD1. Germline loops: CDR1 MNHEY, CDR2 SVGAGI. Unmatched junction bases numbered 6, after V lost 6 bases and J lost 5 bases. The CDR3 spans 15 residues. The chain's CDR3 is CASREQGQGNEKLFF. The CDR3 bases are TGTGCCAGCAGGGAACAGGGACAGGGGAATGAAAAACTGTTTTTT.

The gene calls are TRBV6-6 and TRBJ1-2, with D possibly being TRBD1 (5 bases). The CDR3 sequence is 13 residues long. Germline values: CDR1 MNHNY, CDR2 SVGAGI (reference sequence). V lost 6 bases and J lost 4, with 12 bases in between. CDR3 loop: CASSPTQGYGYTF. The CDR3 region has the DNA TGTGCCAGCAGCCCTACCCAGGGCTATGGCTACACCTTC.